The 21 T cell receptor beta chains listed next were all sequenced from one sample in a study of post-analysis software for immune sequencing data. Findings of the study overall: About five TRBV segments occurring more often in patients than controls included TRBV5-6, TRBV5-1 and TRBV20-1.

These receptors lack a known antigen. cDNA libraries for TCR beta contained unique molecular identifiers. TCRdb analysed the PCR reads with MiXCR anew, one entry per CDR3 protein. Among about 260,000 distinct CDR3 sequences listed, 35% to 45% were seen once. The material sequenced was blood. All receptors come from a girl aged 5-17 years with multiple sclerosis.

In the case of this clonotype: A single base separates this from a much larger clone, so it may be a read error. The chain joins TRBV5-1 to TRBJ1-1; TRBD1 agrees at 7 bases. The germline CDR1 and CDR2 sequences are SGHRS and YFSETQ. The CDR3 contains 13 residues. Trimming took 6 bases from V and 3 from J; bases not matched to a gene: 5. The DNA of the CDR3 is TGCGCCAGCAACTTTACAGGGGACACTGAAGCTTTCTTT. This codes for CASNFTGDTEAFF.

On this clonotype itself: A much bigger clone sits one base away, suggesting this may be a read error. The chain uses TRBV7-9 and TRBJ2-1, with D possibly being TRBD2 (6 bases). The CDR3 extends over 15 amino acids. Deletions cut 5 bases from V and 4 bases from J, with 15 bases between. Germline V gene sequence: CDR1 SEHNR, CDR2 FQNEAQ (reference sequence). CDR3 in DNA: TGTGCCAGCAGCGTGGGGGGACGAAGATACAATGAGCAGTTCTTC. This gives the protein CASSVGGRRYNEQFF.

V gene TRBV10-3 combines with J gene TRBJ1-1, with a possible D match to TRBD1 (6 bases). CDR1 and CDR2 (germline): ENHRY, SYGVKD. V lost 6 bases and J 0 bases, leaving 14 bases between the germline ends. The CDR3 is made up of 15 amino acids. In DNA, the CDR3 is TGTGCCATCAGGCACAGGGATATCTTGAACACTGAAGCTTTCTTT. Translating it yields CAIRHRDILNTEAFF.

The CDR3: CASSPPNRGNNQPQHF. Written as DNA, the CDR3 is TGTGCCAGCTCACCACCTAACAGGGGAAACAATCAGCCCCAGCATTTT. The chain links TRBV18 to TRBJ1-5, with 7 positions matching TRBD1. With V trimmed by 0 bases and J by 3 bases, 5 bases remained unmatched. Germline CDR1 KGHSH, CDR2 LQKENI. The CDR3 contains 16 residues.

This clonotype was observed a handful of times. Just one base apart from a much larger clone, this may be a read error. The rearrangement links TRBV5-1 to TRBJ2-1, with a tentative D call TRBD2 (7 bases). The J call may be wrong; the DNA end is better matched by TRBJ2-7. In germline, CDR1 is SGHRS, CDR2 YFSETQ. CDR3 length: 16 residues. CDR3 loop: CASNTGGLNSYNEQYF. The CDR3 region has the DNA TGCGCCAGCAACACGGGGGGCCTTAACTCCTACAATGAGCAGTACTTC.

Concerning this clonotype itself: This may be a read error, as it is one base from a much larger clone. V and J are TRBV5-1 and TRBJ2-1, with D perhaps given as TRBD1 or TRBD2 (5 bases each). The CDR3 loop spans 13 amino acids. Germline assignment: CDR1 SGHRS and CDR2 YFSETQ. CDR3 nucleotide sequence: TGCGCCAGCGGCTTGGGACGAGGAGGTGCTCCGTTCTTC. Its translation: CASGLGRGGAPFF.

This rearrangement joins TRBV9 to TRBJ2-7, with 9 nucleotides matching TRBD2. J was trimmed by 5 bases and V by 1 base; bases with no gene match: 7. Germline assignment: CDR1 SGDLS and CDR2 YYNGEE. The CDR3 extends over 15 amino acids. The chain's CDR3 is CASSVNPSGNDEQYF. In DNA form, the CDR3 reads TGTGCCAGCAGCGTAAATCCTAGCGGGAACGACGAGCAGTACTTC. The full variable domain, its missing parts supplied by reference TRBV9 and TRBJ2-7, is DSGVTQTPKHLITATGQRVTLRCSPRSGDLSVYWYQQSLDQGLQFLIQYYNGEERAKGNILERFSAQQFPDLHSELNLSSLELGDSALYFCASSVNPSGNDEQYFGPGTRLTVT.

The chain uses TRBV3-1 and TRBJ2-3; D remains ambiguous. This CDR3 comprises 14 residues. CDR1 and CDR2 (germline): LGHDT, YNNKEL (reference sequence). V lost 4 bases to trimming and J lost 0 bases, with 8 bases between them. The CDR3 sequence is CASSPDISTDTQYF. The CDR3 DNA reads TGTGCCAGCAGCCCAGATATTAGCACAGATACGCAGTATTTT.

This clonotype was recorded a few times. The chain has TRBV3-1 and TRBJ2-1; 10 bases align to TRBD2. V lost 1 base to trimming and J lost 0 bases; unmatched junction nucleotides: 6. Per germline, CDR1 LGHDT and CDR2 YNNKEL (reference sequence). The CDR3 totals 18 residues. CDR3 in DNA: TGTGCCAGCAGCCAAGCTAGCGGGGGACAAAGCTCCTACAATGAGCAGTTCTTC. It specifies CASSQASGGQSSYNEQFF.

About this clonotype: One base away lies a much larger clone, so this may be a sequencing read error. The chain joins TRBV5-1 to TRBJ2-5; perhaps TRBD2 as D (6 bases). The CDR3 has 14 amino acids. Germline assignment: CDR1 SGHRS and CDR2 YFSETQ. V gave up 5 bases and J gave up 0 bases, with 11 bases separating them. The DNA of the CDR3 is TGCGCCAGCAGAAGGAGCGGGTACCAAGAGACCCAGTACTTC. Protein sequence: CASRRSGYQETQYF.

This clonotype was counted a single time. V usage is TRBV20-1 and J usage is TRBJ2-1, with D possibly TRBD2 on 5 matching bases. The CDR3 runs to 13 residues. V was pared by 2 bases and J by 7 bases, with 12 bases between. Germline V gene lookup returns CDR1 DFQATT and CDR2 SNEGSKA (reference sequence). The CDR3 DNA reads TGCAGTGCTAGACAGACTAACCAAAATGAGCAGTTCTTC. Translated, it gives CSARQTNQNEQFF.

The table lists this clonotype with a count of one. Being one base from a much bigger clone, this may be a read error. The J gene is TRBJ2-1, the V gene TRBV5-5; TRBD2 matches 8 bases. The closer fit of TRBJ2-7 to the DNA end suggests the J call may be wrong. Germline CDR1 is SGHKS and CDR2 is YYEKEE (reference sequence). The CDR3 has 17 residues. The CDR3 protein is CASSLASSGLRYNEQYF. The CDR3 DNA follows: TGTGCCAGCAGCTTGGCGTCTAGCGGGTTACGCTACAATGAGCAGTACTTC.

This clonotype was counted many times. V gene TRBV29-1 combines with J gene TRBJ1-1; D is uncertain. The CDR3 spans 13 residues. Trimming removed 2 bases at V and 4 bases at J, with 11 bases between. Germline-derived CDR1 and CDR2 are SQVTM and ANQGSEA. DNA for the CDR3: TGCAGCGTTGAAATGCGGTTGGCCACTGAAGCTTTCTTT. It specifies CSVEMRLATEAFF.

This chain connects TRBV11-2 to TRBJ2-7; D remains ambiguous. V shed 0 bases and J shed 7 bases, with 10 bases lying between them. Germline CDR1 reads SGHAT; CDR2 reads FQNNGV. The length of the CDR3 is 13 residues. CDR3 loop: CASSLDLGNEQYF. Written as DNA, the CDR3 is TGTGCCAGCAGCTTAGATCTGGGTAATGAGCAGTACTTC. Full variable domain (rest looked up from reference TRBV11-2 and TRBJ2-7): EAGVAQSPRYKIIEKRQSVAFWCNPISGHATLYWYQQILGQGPKLLIQFQNNGVVDDSQLPKDRFSAERLKGVDSTLKIQPAKLEDSAVYLCASSLDLGNEQYFGPGTRLTVT.

With regard to this clonotype: A much more abundant neighbour one base away suggests this may be a read error. J is TRBJ2-1 and V is TRBV4-1; 8 bases line up with TRBD2. The CDR3 is 14 amino acids. Germline CDR1 and CDR2: MGHRA and YSYEKL. The DNA of the CDR3 is TGCGCCAGCGGCCAAGGACTAGCCGACAATGAGCAGTTCTTC. It is translated as CASGQGLADNEQFF.

This clonotype was found a few times. CDR3 in DNA: TGTGCCAGCAGCTTCTCGCCAGGGAGCAATCAGCCCCAGCATTTT. Translating gives CASSFSPGSNQPQHF. The J gene is TRBJ1-5, the V gene TRBV7-2; D may be TRBD1 (5 bases). CDR3 length: 15 residues. The germline CDR1 and CDR2 sequences are SGHTA and FQGNSA. V was pared by 3 bases and J by 1 base, with 10 bases between. The variable domain in full, completed from reference TRBV7-2 and TRBJ1-5, reads GAGVSQSPSNKVTEKGKDVELRCDPISGHTALYWYRQSLGQGLEFLIYFQGNSAPDKSGLPSDRFSAERTGGSVSTLTIQRTQQEDSAVYLCASSFSPGSNQPQHFGDGTRLSIL.

This clonotype appeared many times. The chain links TRBV9 to TRBJ1-2, with no clear D. Germline V CDR1 and CDR2: SGDLS, YYNGEE. V dropped 3 bases and J dropped 4 bases, with 7 bases sitting between them. This CDR3 comprises 12 residues. For the CDR3, the DNA is TGTGCCAGCAGCGAGCGGGGCTATGGCTACACCTTC. It codes for CASSERGYGYTF.

Concerning this clonotype itself: The junction differs from germline at one of its ends, possibly a read error. The chain combines TRBV4-1 with TRBJ2-7; D possibly uses TRBD1 or TRBD2 (5 bases each). Germline lookup yields CDR1 MGHRA and CDR2 YSYEKL. The CDR3 has 15 amino acids. This chain's CDR3 is CASNQDSGSLYEQYF. The CDR3 coding sequence is TGCGCCAGCAACCAAGATTCAGGGAGTCTCTACGAGCAGTACTTC.

The V gene is TRBV12-3 or TRBV12-4, the J gene TRBJ2-7; tentative D call: TRBD2 (6 bases). TRBJ2-5 explains the end of the DNA better; the J call may be wrong. CDR3 length: 14 amino acids. The chain's CDR3 is CASSLDGTLETQYF. The CDR3 nucleotides are TGTGCCAGCAGTTTAGACGGGACTTTGGAGACCCAGTACTTC.

This clonotype was seen a few times. The V gene is TRBV9, the J gene TRBJ2-7, with D unclear. The CDR3 has 11 amino acids. From germline, CDR1 is SGDLS and CDR2 YYNGEE. CDR3 amino acids: CATENSYEQYF. The DNA of the CDR3 is TGTGCTACTGAGAACTCCTACGAGCAGTACTTC.

Only one count was recorded for this clonotype. The CDR3 nucleotides read TGTGCCAGCAGCTTCCAACAAGAGACCCAGTACTTC. This sequence encodes CASSFQQETQYF. The gene calls are TRBV7-2 and TRBJ2-5; D ambiguous. Looked up from germline, CDR1 is SGHTA and CDR2 is FQGNSA. V shed 3 bases and J shed 2 bases, with 4 bases lying between them. This CDR3 is built from 12 residues.